Presented here are 16 T cell receptor beta chains from one specimen sequenced in a study of CD8 T cells in ankylosing spondylitis. Overall study results and limits: Several highly homologous variants made up a TCR beta motif, and this motif appeared characteristic of ankylosing spondylitis blood.

TCRdb called the 5' RACE reads again in MiXCR, with one record for every CDR3 protein. This sample has 100,000 or so distinct CDR3 sequences, with just under 9% found just once. Their specific antigens are unknown. The sequenced sample consisted of blood, either unsorted or a sorted T cell fraction (not recorded which). All receptors derive from a male donor with ankylosing spondylitis.

At least ten counts were recorded for this clonotype. The junction departs from the called germline gene at one end, perhaps through a read error. This chain connects TRBV15 to TRBJ1-4; 11 bases line up with TRBD1. CDR1 and CDR2 (germline): LNHNV, YYDKDF (reference sequence). This CDR3 spans 13 amino acids. Written as DNA, the CDR3 is TGTGCCACCAGCAGCGCCTCGGGGACAGGGGGGGTATTC. Protein sequence: CATSSASGTGGVF.

J is TRBJ2-7 and V is TRBV7-2; TRBD1 aligns across 11 bases. Germline V gene sequence: CDR1 SGHTA, CDR2 FQGNSA. With V trimmed by 1 base and J by 4 bases, 3 bases remained unmatched. There are 15 residues in the CDR3. In nucleotides, the CDR3 is TGTGCCAGCAGCTTAGGGACAGGGGGCGGGTACGAGCAGTACTTC. Amino acids: CASSLGTGGGYEQYF.

This clonotype has more than one count but fewer than ten. The CDR3 coding sequence is TGCGCCAGCAGTCCCCGGGTAGGGGAGCCCCAGCATTTT. Protein product: CASSPRVGEPQHF. The chain uses TRBV5-1 and TRBJ1-5; a weak D match, TRBD1 (5 bases). This CDR3 spans 13 amino acids. V was cut by 5 bases and J by 8 bases, with 14 bases left in between. CDR1 SGHRS and CDR2 YFSETQ come from the germline V gene. Based on the CDR3 plus reference TRBV5-1 and TRBJ1-5, the full variable domain is KAGVTQTPRYLIKTRGQQVTLSCSPISGHRSVSWYQQTPGQGLQFLFEYFSETQRNKGNFPGRFSGRQFSNSRSEMNVSTLELGDSALYLCASSPRVGEPQHFGDGTRLSIL.

The sample holds many counts of this clonotype. The rearrangement links TRBV13 to TRBJ2-7; weak D call: TRBD2 (5 bases). The V end lost 4 bases, the J end lost 0 bases, and 13 bases lay between the germline ends. The CDR3 length is 15 residues. Germline values: CDR1 PRHDT, CDR2 FYEKMQ (reference sequence). CDR3 coding DNA: TGTGCCAGCAGCTCCGGACTGGCACACTCCTACGAGCAGTACGTC. This gives the protein CASSSGLAHSYEQYV.

V usage is TRBV9 and J usage is TRBJ2-2, with D perhaps matching TRBD2 (6 bases). Deletions cut 0 bases from V and 3 bases from J, with 18 bases between. Germline values: CDR1 SGDLS, CDR2 YYNGEE. This CDR3 region has 18 residues. The CDR3: CASSVEGIAVLDTGELFF. Written as DNA, the CDR3 is TGTGCCAGCAGCGTAGAGGGAATAGCGGTTTTAGACACCGGGGAGCTGTTTTTT.

Ten or more counts support this clonotype. This chain connects TRBV7-9 to TRBJ2-1, with 11 bases aligning to TRBD2. CDR1 is SEHNR, CDR2 FQNEAQ, per germline (reference sequence). The CDR3 totals 16 residues. V dropped 5 bases and J dropped 8; count of bases not matched to a gene: 11. CDR3 DNA: TGTGCCAGCAGCCCCATTACTAGCGGGAGTTTCGATGAGCAGTTCTTC. Protein: CASSPITSGSFDEQFF. The full variable domain, its missing parts supplied by reference TRBV7-9 and TRBJ2-1, is DTGVSQNPRHKITKRGQNVTFRCDPISEHNRLYWYRQTLGQGPEFLTYFQNEAQLEKSRLLSDRFSAERPKGSFSTLEIQRTEQGDSAMYLCASSPITSGSFDEQFFGPGTRLTVL.

This clonotype was detected many times. The gene calls are TRBV12-3 or TRBV12-4 and TRBJ2-5; 8 nucleotides line up with TRBD1. CDR3 length: 13 residues. Losses at the gene ends were 7 bases for V and 4 bases for J; bases not matched to a gene: 5. The CDR3 protein is CASTGGIGETQYF. CDR3 in DNA: TGTGCCAGCACAGGGGGCATCGGAGAGACCCAGTACTTC.

The rearrangement uses TRBV15 and TRBJ1-4, with D tentatively TRBD1 (5 bases). The germline CDR1 and CDR2 sequences are LNHNV and YYDKDF (reference sequence). V lost 0 bases, J lost 0 bases, and 8 bases lay in between. The CDR3 has 16 residues. CDR3 in DNA: TGTGCCACCAGCAGAGAAGGGGATCCAACTAATGAAAAACTGTTTTTT. It translates to CATSREGDPTNEKLFF.

There are a few counts of this clonotype. Here the CDR3 DNA reads TGTGCCAGCAGCTTCTCGGTCCGGCTAGATGGCTACACCTTC. This translates into CASSFSVRLDGYTF. The chain combines TRBV7-9 with TRBJ1-2; no definite D call. The V end lost 3 bases, the J end lost 6 bases, and 14 bases lay between the germline ends. Germline lookup yields CDR1 SEHNR and CDR2 FQNEAQ (reference sequence). CDR3 length: 14 residues.

This clonotype was recorded many times. The rearrangement joins TRBV7-9 to TRBJ2-4; D may be TRBD2 (5 bases). CDR3 length: 15 residues. The germline CDR1 and CDR2 sequences are SEHNR and FQNEAQ (reference sequence). Deletions cut 5 bases from V and 8 bases from J, with 19 bases between. Here the CDR3 reads CASSDRGGSGDIQYF. CDR3 DNA: TGTGCCAGCAGCGACCGGGGTGGGAGTGGGGACATTCAGTACTTC.

This chain joins TRBV27 and TRBJ2-7; 8 nucleotides align to TRBD1. This CDR3 contains 16 residues. The V segment lost 7 bases and the J segment 0 bases; nucleotides outside the gene matches: 11. Germline lookup yields CDR1 MNHEY and CDR2 SMNVEV (reference sequence). CDR3: CASKPGATGGSYEQYV. Here the CDR3 DNA reads TGTGCCAGCAAACCAGGGGCAACAGGGGGCTCCTACGAGCAGTACGTC.

The chain couples TRBV5-1 to TRBJ1-5, with 10 bases that match TRBD1. The CDR3 loop spans 16 amino acids. CDR1 SGHRS and CDR2 YFSETQ come from the germline V gene. With V trimmed by 6 bases and J by 6 bases, 12 bases remained unmatched. The CDR3 sequence is CASIVPPGQGCQPQHF. DNA of the CDR3: TGCGCCAGCATCGTCCCGCCGGGACAGGGGTGTCAGCCCCAGCATTTT.

This clonotype was seen at least ten times. The chain links TRBV14 to TRBJ2-7, with 8 bases identical to TRBD1. Germline trimming cut 5 bases from V and 4 bases from J; bases unmatched to any gene: 19. The CDR3 length is 18 residues. Germline V gene sequence: CDR1 SGHDN, CDR2 FVKESK. The CDR3 spells CASSVGTGGTDPNYEQYF. The CDR3 bases are TGTGCCAGCAGCGTCGGGACAGGTGGAACCGATCCCAATTACGAGCAGTACTTC.

This clonotype was counted only a few times. The chain employs TRBV27 and TRBJ2-5; 10 bases match TRBD2. The J segment lost 7 bases and the V segment lost 5 bases, leaving 10 bases of the junction unmatched. The CDR3 totals 15 residues. Germline CDR1 is MNHEY and CDR2 is SMNVEV (reference sequence). The CDR3 DNA reads TGTGCCAGCAGTCCTTCGACTAGCGGGTTCGCGACCCAGTACTTC. It specifies CASSPSTSGFATQYF.

The rearrangement uses TRBV5-5 and TRBJ2-7; TRBD2 agrees at 8 bases. J lost 3 bases, V lost 0 bases, and 14 bases had no gene match. CDR3 size: 18 residues. The germline gives CDR1 SGHKS, CDR2 YYEKEE (reference sequence). The CDR3 loop reads CASSLVSGRLAGYYEQYV. CDR3 DNA sequence: TGTGCCAGCAGCTTGGTGTCAGGCCGGCTAGCGGGCTACTACGAGCAGTACGTC.

This clonotype was seen only a few times. The J gene is TRBJ1-5, the V gene TRBV12-3 or TRBV12-4; D is ambiguous. The CDR3 consists of 14 residues. V lost 6 bases, J lost 5 bases, and 14 bases lay in between. The CDR3 nucleotides read TGTGCCAGCAGGCCCGCAGGCCCGTATCAGCCCCAGCATTTT. This sequence encodes CASRPAGPYQPQHF.